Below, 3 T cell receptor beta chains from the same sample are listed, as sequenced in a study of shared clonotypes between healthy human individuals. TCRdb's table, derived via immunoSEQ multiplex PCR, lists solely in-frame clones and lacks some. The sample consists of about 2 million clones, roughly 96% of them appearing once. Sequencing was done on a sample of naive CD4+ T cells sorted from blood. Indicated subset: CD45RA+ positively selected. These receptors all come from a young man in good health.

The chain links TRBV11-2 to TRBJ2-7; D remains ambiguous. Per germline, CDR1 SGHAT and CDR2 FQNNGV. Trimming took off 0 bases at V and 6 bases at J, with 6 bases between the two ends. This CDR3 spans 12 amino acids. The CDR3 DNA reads TGTGCCAGCAGCTTAGATCGTCCCGAGCAGTACTTC. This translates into CASSLDRPEQYF.

The chain's CDR3 is CASSQGRGNVVAKNIQYF. In nucleotides, the CDR3 is TGCGCCAGCAGCCAAGGGAGGGGTAATGTGGTAGCCAAAAACATTCAGTACTTC. The J gene is TRBJ2-4, the V gene TRBV4-1, with D possibly matching TRBD2 (6 bases). This CDR3 has 18 residues. The V gene's germline CDR1 is MGHRA and CDR2 YSYEKL. V was cut by 1 base and J by 0 bases, with 16 bases left in between.

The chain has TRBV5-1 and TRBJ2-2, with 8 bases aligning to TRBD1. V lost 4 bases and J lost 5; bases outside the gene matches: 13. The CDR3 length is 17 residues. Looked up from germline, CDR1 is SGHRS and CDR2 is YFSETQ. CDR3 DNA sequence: TGCGCCAGCAGCCCGGAGGCTCGGACAGGGAGTACCGGGGAGCTGTTTTTT. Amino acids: CASSPEARTGSTGELFF.